This T cell receptor (beta chain) came from a study of T cell changes during pregnancy in multiple sclerosis. Data came from immunoSEQ multiplex PCR; TCRdb stores just in-frame clones and leaves some out. Of roughly 45,000 clones in the sample, approximately 87% were seen once. J gave up 7 bases and V 3 bases, and 3 bases lay outside the gene matches. CDR3 length: 12 residues. CDR1 and CDR2 from the germline V gene are SGHRS and YFSETQ. The starting material was peripheral blood, obtained in the first trimester of pregnancy. This rearrangement joins TRBV5-1 to TRBJ1-2, with 7 bases fitting TRBD1. This TCR came from a female donor in good health, enrolled as a control in a pregnancy study. The chain's CDR3 is CASSSGDSGYTF. DNA for the CDR3: TGCGCCAGCAGCTCGGGGGACAGTGGCTACACCTTC. Full variable domain (remainder filled in from reference TRBV5-1 and TRBJ1-2): KAGVTQTPRYLIKTRGQQVTLSCSPISGHRSVSWYQQTPGQGLQFLFEYFSETQRNKGNFPGRFSGRQFSNSRSEMNVSTLELGDSALYLCASSSGDSGYTFGSGTRLTVV.